This T cell receptor beta chain is from a study of blood T cell repertoires in COVID-19. Study information: Whether acute or convalescent, the COVID-19 samples came from the United States, Italy and Spain.

CDR1 is GTSNPN, CDR2 SVGIG, per germline (reference sequence). The ends were cut back, 2 bases at V and 0 bases at J, with 16 bases in the middle. The CDR3 sequence is 16 residues long. Authors' data handling: Amplification of reference gene primers provided the estimated nucleated cell counts. Method: immunoSEQ multiplex PCR; TCRdb's copy keeps in-frame clones and lacks some. V, J and clone size reflect that table, while D and trimming were determined from the DNA. The sample gives 140,000 to 150,000 clones, 80% to 90% of which show up once; 7% to 10% is in the top ten. This TCR derives from a human donor with acute or convalescent COVID-19. The donor label of this sample is uncertain. The sample comprised peripheral blood. The chain combines TRBV30 with TRBJ1-1, with D unresolved. The CDR3 here is CAWSSGVRRVNTEAFF. CDR3 DNA sequence: TGTGCCTGGAGTTCGGGAGTGAGGCGGGTGAACACTGAAGCTTTCTTT.